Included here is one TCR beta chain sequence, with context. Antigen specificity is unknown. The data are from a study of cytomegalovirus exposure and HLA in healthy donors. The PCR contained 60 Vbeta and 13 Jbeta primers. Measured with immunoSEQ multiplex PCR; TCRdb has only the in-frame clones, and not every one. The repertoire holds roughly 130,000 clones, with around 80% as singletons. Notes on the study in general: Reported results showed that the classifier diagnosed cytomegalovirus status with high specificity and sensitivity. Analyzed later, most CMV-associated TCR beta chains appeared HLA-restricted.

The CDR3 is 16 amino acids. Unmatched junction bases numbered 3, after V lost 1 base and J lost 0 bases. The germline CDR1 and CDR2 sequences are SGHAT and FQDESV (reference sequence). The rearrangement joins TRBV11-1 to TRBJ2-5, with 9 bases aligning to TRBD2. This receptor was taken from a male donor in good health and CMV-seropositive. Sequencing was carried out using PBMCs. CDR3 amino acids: CASSLGLAGNQETQYF. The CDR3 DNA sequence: TGTGCCAGCAGCTTAGGGCTAGCGGGGAACCAAGAGACCCAGTACTTC.